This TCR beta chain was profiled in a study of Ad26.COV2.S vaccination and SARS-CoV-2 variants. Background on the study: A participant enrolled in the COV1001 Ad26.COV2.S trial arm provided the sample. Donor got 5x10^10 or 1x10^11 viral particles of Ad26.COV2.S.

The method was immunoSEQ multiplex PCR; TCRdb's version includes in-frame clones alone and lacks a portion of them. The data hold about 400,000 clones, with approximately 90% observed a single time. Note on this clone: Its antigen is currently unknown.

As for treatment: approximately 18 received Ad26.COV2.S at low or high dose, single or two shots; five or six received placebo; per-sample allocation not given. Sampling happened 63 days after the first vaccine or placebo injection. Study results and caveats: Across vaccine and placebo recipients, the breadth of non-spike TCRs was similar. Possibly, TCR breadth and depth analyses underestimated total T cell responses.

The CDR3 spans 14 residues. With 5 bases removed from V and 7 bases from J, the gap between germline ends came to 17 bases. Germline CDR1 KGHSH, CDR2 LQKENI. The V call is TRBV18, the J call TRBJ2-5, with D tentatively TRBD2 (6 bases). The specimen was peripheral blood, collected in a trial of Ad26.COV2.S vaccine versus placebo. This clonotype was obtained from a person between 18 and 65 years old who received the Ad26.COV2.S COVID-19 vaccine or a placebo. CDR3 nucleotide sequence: TGTGCCAGCTCAGCGGGGACGGCTCAGTGGACCCAGTACTTC. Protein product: CASSAGTAQWTQYF.